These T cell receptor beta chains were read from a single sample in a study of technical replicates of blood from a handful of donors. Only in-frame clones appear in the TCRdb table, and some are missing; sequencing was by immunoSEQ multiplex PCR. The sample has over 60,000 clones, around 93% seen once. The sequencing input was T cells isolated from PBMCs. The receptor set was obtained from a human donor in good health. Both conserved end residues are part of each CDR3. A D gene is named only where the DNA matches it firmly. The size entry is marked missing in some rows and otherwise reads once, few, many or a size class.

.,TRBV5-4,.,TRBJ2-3,CASSLDRTDTQYF,TGTGCCAGCAGCTTAGACAGAACAGATACGCAGTATTTT
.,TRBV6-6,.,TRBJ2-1,CASSSPGDSYNEQFF,TGTGCCAGCAGTTCTCCAGGGGATAGTTACAATGAGCAGTTCTTC
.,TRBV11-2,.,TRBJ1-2,CASSPDSRAQSDYGYTF,TGTGCCAGCAGCCCAGATAGCAGGGCCCAGTCTGACTATGGCTACACCTTC
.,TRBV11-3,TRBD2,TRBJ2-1,CASSLGTSSYNEQFF,TGTGCCAGCAGCTTAGGGACTAGCTCCTACAATGAGCAGTTCTTC
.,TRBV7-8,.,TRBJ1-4,CASSLVGRTNEKLFF,TGTGCCAGCAGCTTAGTGGGGAGAACTAATGAAAAACTGTTTTTT
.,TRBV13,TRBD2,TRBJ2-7,CASSLREGIHEQYF,TGTGCCAGCAGCTTAAGGGAGGGCATCCACGAGCAGTACTTC
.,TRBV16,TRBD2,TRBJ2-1,CASSQRAGGPYNEQFF,TGTGCCAGCAGCCAACGAGCGGGAGGGCCCTACAATGAGCAGTTCTTC
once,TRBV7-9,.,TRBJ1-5,CASSFSSGAGYQPQHF,TGTGCCAGCAGCTTTTCCTCGGGAGCGGGCTATCAGCCCCAGCATTTT
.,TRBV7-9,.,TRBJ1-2,CASSPHRAGGGYTF,TGTGCCAGCAGCCCCCACAGGGCTGGAGGTGGCTACACCTTC
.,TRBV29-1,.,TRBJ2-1,CSVATLVGGNEQFF,TGCAGCGTGGCGACTTTGGTAGGGGGCAATGAGCAGTTCTTC